These T cell receptor beta chains were read from a single sample in a study of blood T cell repertoires in COVID-19. Clones were sequenced by immunoSEQ multiplex PCR, and TCRdb holds only the in-frame ones, with some missing. The sample lists some 220,000 clones, roughly 84% seen once, with roughly 4.6% in the top ten. The sample was peripheral blood. The receptors stem from a woman in her fifties or sixties who had recovered from COVID-19. Both conserved end residues are part of each CDR3. D genes are given only for firm matches. Clone sizes are given selectively: once, few, many, or a class where the clone is expanded.

size: .
J: TRBJ2-3
V: TRBV9
D: .
CDR3: CASSVQNTDTQYF
DNA: TGTGCCAGCAGCGTGCAGAACACAGATACGCAGTATTTT

size: .
J: TRBJ1-1
V: TRBV4-1
D: .
CDR3: CASSHSSGGNTEAFF
DNA: TGCGCCAGCAGCCATTCGTCCGGGGGAAACACTGAAGCTTTCTTT

size: .
J: TRBJ2-7
V: TRBV18
D: TRBD2
CDR3: CASSPLGTSSYEQYF
DNA: TGTGCCAGCTCACCACTCGGGACTAGCTCTTACGAGCAGTACTTC

size: .
J: TRBJ2-1
V: TRBV11-2
D: .
CDR3: CASRFLLSAGYNEQFF
DNA: TGTGCCAGCAGGTTCTTATTGTCGGCGGGCTACAATGAGCAGTTCTTC

size: .
J: TRBJ1-2
V: TRBV4-1
D: .
CDR3: CASSEWGGYGYTF
DNA: TGCGCCAGCAGCGAGTGGGGGGGCTATGGCTACACCTTC

size: .
J: TRBJ2-7
V: TRBV19
D: .
CDR3: CASSGYGGGEQYF
DNA: TGTGCCAGTAGTGGTTATGGAGGCGGCGAGCAGTACTTC

size: .
J: TRBJ1-3
V: TRBV7-9
D: TRBD1
CDR3: CASSPTGVNSGNTIYF
DNA: TGTGCCAGCAGCCCGACAGGGGTTAACTCTGGAAACACCATATATTTT

size: .
J: TRBJ1-2
V: TRBV7-2
D: TRBD1
CDR3: CASSSWTGAYGYTF
DNA: TGTGCCAGCAGCTCCTGGACAGGGGCTTATGGCTACACCTTC

size: .
J: TRBJ2-7
V: TRBV19
D: .
CDR3: CATPGYEQYF
DNA: TGTGCCACCCCCGGCTACGAGCAGTACTTC

size: .
J: TRBJ2-1
V: TRBV5-4
D: TRBD2
CDR3: CASSLEASGGTQYNEQFF
DNA: TGTGCCAGCAGCTTGGAGGCTAGCGGGGGGACACAGTACAATGAGCAGTTCTTC

size: .
J: TRBJ2-7
V: TRBV7-3
D: .
CDR3: CASSLSSSSYEQYF
DNA: TGTGCCAGCAGCTTAAGCTCTAGTTCCTACGAGCAGTACTTC

size: .
J: TRBJ2-2
V: TRBV7-6
D: .
CDR3: CASSLARGPTGELFF
DNA: TGTGCCAGCAGCTTAGCGCGCGGGCCGACCGGGGAGCTGTTTTTT

size: once
J: TRBJ2-7
V: TRBV6-4
D: .
CDR3: CASSEGPGLEQYF
DNA: TGTGCCAGCAGTGAAGGTCCCGGACTCGAGCAGTACTTC

size: .
J: TRBJ1-2
V: TRBV30
D: .
CDR3: CAWREDYGYTF
DNA: TGTGCCTGGAGGGAGGACTATGGCTACACCTTC

size: .
J: TRBJ1-1
V: TRBV5-1
D: TRBD1
CDR3: CASSLAGQGTTEAFF
DNA: TGCGCCAGCAGCTTGGCGGGACAGGGTACGACTGAAGCTTTCTTT

size: .
J: TRBJ1-1
V: TRBV13
D: .
CDR3: CASSSTLNTEAFF
DNA: TGTGCCAGCAGCTCAACATTGAACACTGAAGCTTTCTTT

size: once
J: TRBJ2-5
V: TRBV4-3
D: .
CDR3: CASSQGGRKTQYF
DNA: TGCGCCAGCAGCCAAGGGGGCCGTAAGACCCAGTACTTC

size: .
J: TRBJ2-7
V: TRBV10-3
D: TRBD2
CDR3: CAIKAGGPTGSYEQYF
DNA: TGTGCCATCAAAGCGGGGGGGCCAACTGGGTCCTACGAGCAGTACTTC

size: few
J: TRBJ1-1
V: TRBV6-6
D: .
CDR3: CASSYPTRSEAFF
DNA: TGTGCCAGCAGTTACCCCACTCGAAGTGAAGCTTTCTTT

size: .
J: TRBJ2-7
V: TRBV6-1
D: .
CDR3: CASSEMAKSRYEQYF
DNA: TGTGCCAGCAGTGAGATGGCCAAATCCCGCTACGAGCAGTACTTC

size: .
J: TRBJ1-1
V: TRBV3-1/TRBV3-2
D: TRBD1
CDR3: CASSQGTGGTEAFF
DNA: TGTGCCAGCAGCCAGGGGACAGGGGGCACTGAAGCTTTCTTT

size: .
J: TRBJ1-1
V: TRBV28
D: .
CDR3: CASSPLDRSYTEAFF
DNA: TGTGCCAGCAGCCCGCTTGACAGGTCTTACACTGAAGCTTTCTTT

size: .
J: TRBJ2-7
V: TRBV9
D: TRBD1
CDR3: CASSGLGQGGEQYF
DNA: TGTGCCAGCAGCGGACTTGGACAGGGCGGCGAGCAGTACTTC

size: .
J: TRBJ2-7
V: TRBV6-5
D: TRBD1
CDR3: CASSNGQGRSYEQYF
DNA: TGTGCCAGCAGCAACGGACAGGGAAGGTCCTACGAGCAGTACTTC

size: .
J: TRBJ1-4
V: TRBV20-1
D: .
CDR3: CSASGGLEEKLFF
DNA: TGCAGTGCTAGTGGGGGGCTTGAGGAAAAACTGTTTTTT

size: .
J: TRBJ1-3
V: TRBV7-8
D: TRBD1
CDR3: CASSTHVGQQNSSGNTIYF
DNA: TGTGCCAGCAGCACACACGTGGGACAGCAAAACAGCTCTGGAAACACCATATATTTT

size: .
J: TRBJ1-2
V: TRBV12-5
D: TRBD1
CDR3: CASGPHWDSLTF
DNA: TGTGCTAGTGGTCCCCACTGGGACAGCCTTACCTTC

size: .
J: TRBJ1-1
V: TRBV5-1
D: .
CDR3: CASSLGGGRRDTEAFF
DNA: TGCGCCAGCAGCTTGGGGGGCGGACGACGAGACACTGAAGCTTTCTTT

size: .
J: TRBJ2-7
V: TRBV12-3/TRBV12-4
D: .
CDR3: CASAGWEQYF
DNA: TGTGCCAGCGCGGGGTGGGAGCAGTACTTC

size: .
J: TRBJ2-1
V: TRBV9
D: TRBD2
CDR3: CASSVVSGGASEQFF
DNA: TGTGCCAGCAGCGTAGTCAGCGGGGGGGCCTCTGAGCAGTTCTTC

size: .
J: TRBJ2-7
V: TRBV4-1
D: .
CDR3: CASSPNWGAYEQYF
DNA: TGCGCCAGCAGCCCCAATTGGGGGGCCTACGAGCAGTACTTC

size: .
J: TRBJ2-5
V: TRBV27
D: .
CDR3: CASSLSFNNQETQYF
DNA: TGTGCCAGCAGTTTATCGTTTAACAACCAAGAGACCCAGTACTTC

size: .
J: TRBJ2-4
V: TRBV11-3
D: .
CDR3: CASSTLGPFQYF
DNA: TGTGCCAGCAGCACACTAGGACCTTTTCAGTACTTC

size: .
J: TRBJ1-1
V: TRBV25-1
D: .
CDR3: CASNDRWNTEAFF
DNA: TGTGCCAGCAATGACAGGTGGAACACTGAAGCTTTCTTT

size: .
J: TRBJ1-2
V: TRBV5-4
D: .
CDR3: CASTVWGSGVGYTF
DNA: TGTGCCAGCACCGTCTGGGGATCGGGGGTTGGCTACACCTTC

size: .
J: TRBJ1-2
V: TRBV14
D: .
CDR3: CASSQDSRIVGYTF
DNA: TGTGCCAGCAGCCAAGATTCCAGGATTGTTGGCTACACCTTC

size: .
J: TRBJ1-1
V: TRBV3-1/TRBV3-2
D: .
CDR3: CASSHGPEGTEAFF
DNA: TGTGCCAGCAGCCACGGGCCCGAGGGCACTGAAGCTTTCTTT

size: .
J: TRBJ2-5
V: TRBV18
D: .
CDR3: CASSPQVVETQYF
DNA: TGTGCCAGCTCACCTCAGGTGGTGGAGACCCAGTACTTC

size: .
J: TRBJ2-7
V: TRBV18
D: .
CDR3: CASSGGNEQYF
DNA: TGTGCCAGCTCAGGGGGCAACGAGCAGTACTTC

size: .
J: TRBJ2-1
V: TRBV7-2
D: .
CDR3: CASSLMRQTQFF
DNA: TGTGCCAGCAGCTTAATGAGACAGACCCAGTTCTTC

size: .
J: TRBJ1-6
V: TRBV2
D: .
CDR3: CASSVARQAPYNSPLHF
DNA: TGTGCCAGCAGTGTCGCCCGGCAGGCACCCTATAATTCACCCCTCCACTTT

size: many
J: TRBJ1-5
V: TRBV15
D: .
CDR3: CATSRGGINQPQHF
DNA: TGTGCCACCAGCAGAGGGGGCATCAATCAGCCCCAGCATTTT

size: .
J: TRBJ1-2
V: TRBV15
D: TRBD1
CDR3: CATSRDLPRGTGGYTF
DNA: TGTGCCACCAGCAGAGATCTCCCCAGGGGGACGGGAGGCTACACCTTC

size: .
J: TRBJ2-5
V: TRBV3-1/TRBV3-2
D: TRBD2
CDR3: CASSHTSGGARETQYF
DNA: TGTGCCAGCAGCCACACTAGCGGGGGGGCTCGTGAGACCCAGTACTTC

size: .
J: TRBJ2-6
V: TRBV7-9
D: .
CDR3: CASSLSRAGANVLTF
DNA: TGTGCCAGCAGCTTATCTCGAGCTGGGGCCAACGTCCTGACTTTC

size: .
J: TRBJ2-1
V: TRBV3-1/TRBV3-2
D: TRBD2
CDR3: CASSQALSGEQFF
DNA: TGTGCCAGCAGCCAAGCCCTTAGCGGGGAGCAGTTCTTC

size: .
J: TRBJ1-4
V: TRBV5-1
D: .
CDR3: CASSLDGAGSEKLFF
DNA: TGCGCCAGCAGCTTGGACGGGGCGGGAAGCGAAAAACTGTTTTTT

size: .
J: TRBJ1-2
V: TRBV7-2
D: .
CDR3: CASSLGTQNYGYTF
DNA: TGTGCCAGCAGCTTAGGGACACAAAACTATGGCTACACCTTC

size: .
J: TRBJ1-6
V: TRBV4-1
D: .
CDR3: CASSLDSGTLGNSPLHF
DNA: TGCGCCAGCAGCCTAGACTCCGGGACTCTCGGTAATTCACCCCTCCACTTT

size: .
J: TRBJ2-5
V: TRBV3-1/TRBV3-2
D: TRBD2
CDR3: CASEGLAEETQYF
DNA: TGTGCCAGTGAGGGACTAGCTGAAGAGACCCAGTACTTC

size: .
J: TRBJ2-3
V: TRBV7-2
D: .
CDR3: CASTGGPTDTQYF
DNA: TGTGCCAGCACCGGGGGTCCCACAGATACGCAGTATTTT

size: once
J: TRBJ2-7
V: TRBV6-5
D: TRBD1
CDR3: CASIGTDSYEQYF
DNA: TGTGCCAGCATCGGGACAGACTCCTACGAGCAGTACTTC

size: .
J: TRBJ2-7
V: TRBV5-1
D: .
CDR3: CASSPPGGLYEQYF
DNA: TGCGCCAGCAGCCCCCCGGGGGGCTTGTACGAGCAGTACTTC

size: .
J: TRBJ1-5
V: TRBV19
D: TRBD1
CDR3: CASSISVGQINQPQHF
DNA: TGTGCCAGTAGTATAAGCGTGGGACAGATCAATCAGCCCCAGCATTTT